The 19 T cell receptor beta chains below come from one sample, sequenced in a study of blood T cells in healthy people across ages (dated by TCRdb to the mid-2010s). The library was made by 5' RACE. Sequenced using an Illumina HiSeq 2500. The second PCR ran for roughly 7 to 12 cycles and used a J-beta primer mix along with a sample-barcoded 5' primer. In-frame beta chains were kept once TCRdb had trimmed the public reads at Q25 with fastp and called clones with MiXCR. Each CDR3 protein gets just one entry, which takes the most common genes and DNA from the rows behind it. Within this sample are about 970,000 distinct CDR3 sequences, with roughly half of them counted one time only. The ten largest clones take up about a fifth of the sample. Sequenced input: blood. The receptors were sampled from a woman aged 55-69 years in good health.

This chain uses TRBV13 with TRBJ2-5; 9 bases map to TRBD2. Germline-derived CDR1 and CDR2 are PRHDT and FYEKMQ (reference sequence). With 4 bases clipped from V and 0 bases from J, the junction kept 15 bases outside the gene matches. The CDR3 extends over 19 amino acids. CDR3 residues: CASSWASGRRVYDQETQYF. In DNA, the CDR3 is TGTGCCAGCAGCTGGGCCAGCGGGAGGAGGGTTTATGACCAAGAGACCCAGTACTTC.

In DNA form, the CDR3 reads TGTGCCAGCAGCCGGACTAGCGGGGCCCTAGAGACCCAGTACTTC. Its translation: CASSRTSGALETQYF. V usage is TRBV7-2 and J usage is TRBJ2-5; 12 bases line up with TRBD2. The CDR3 extends over 15 amino acids. Per germline, CDR1 SGHTA and CDR2 FQGNSA. Trimming cost V 5 bases and J 4 bases; bases outside gene matches: 5.

This clonotype came up a few times. CDR3 in amino acids: CAISGSSGRYNEQFF. Here the CDR3 DNA reads TGTGCCATCAGTGGGTCTAGCGGGAGGTACAATGAGCAGTTCTTC. This rearrangement joins TRBV10-3 to TRBJ2-1; TRBD2 aligns across 11 bases. Germline V gene lookup returns CDR1 ENHRY and CDR2 SYGVKD. The CDR3 has 15 amino acids. Trimming cost V 4 bases and J 4 bases; bases outside gene matches: 3.

This clonotype was seen more than once but under ten times. The V and J genes are TRBV3-1 and TRBJ2-1; 9 bases agree with TRBD2. Germline V gene sequence: CDR1 LGHDT, CDR2 YNNKEL (reference sequence). The trim removed 4 bases at V and 7 bases at J, leaving 11 bases unmatched. The length of the CDR3 is 16 residues. CDR3 amino acids: CASSPIELAGLNEQFF. CDR3 sequence (DNA): TGTGCCAGCAGCCCTATCGAGCTAGCGGGACTAAATGAGCAGTTCTTC.

V is TRBV18 and J is TRBJ2-1; D gene unclear. The germline gives CDR1 KGHSH, CDR2 LQKENI. The CDR3 sequence is 13 residues long. V was clipped by 4 bases and J by 9 bases, with 13 bases between them. The CDR3 loop reads CASSLRVLTEQFF. CDR3 bases: TGTGCCAGCTCACTTCGAGTGTTAACTGAGCAGTTCTTC.

In this sample, this clonotype turned up once. The genes are TRBV19 and TRBJ1-2; D may be TRBD1 (5 bases). V gave up 6 bases and J gave up 8 bases, with 10 bases separating them. The CDR3 loop spans 11 amino acids. The germline gives CDR1 LNHDA, CDR2 SQIVND (reference sequence). The CDR3 reads CASSHRRGYTF. CDR3 coding DNA: TGTGCCAGTAGCCACAGGAGGGGCTACACCTTC.

CDR3 DNA: TGTGCCACCAGCAGAGATTCTAGTCAGATCTACGAGCAGTACTTC. Translating it yields CATSRDSSQIYEQYF. The chain has TRBV15 and TRBJ2-7; D call uncertain. V shed 0 bases and J shed 3 bases, with 12 bases lying between them. Germline V gives CDR1 LNHNV, CDR2 YYDKDF (reference sequence). The CDR3 length is 15 residues.

The V call is TRBV18, the J call TRBJ1-1, with 9 positions matching TRBD1. The CDR3 length is 13 residues. CDR1 and CDR2 from the germline V gene are KGHSH and LQKENI. Losses at the gene ends were 6 bases for V and 4 bases for J; bases not matched to a gene: 3. For the CDR3, the DNA is TGTGCCAGCTCGGACAGGGGTAGCACTGAAGCTTTCTTT. The encoded protein is CASSDRGSTEAFF.

This clonotype appeared a few times. V usage is TRBV6-5 and J usage is TRBJ2-4; TRBD1 matches 7 bases. The V gene's germline CDR1 is MNHEY and CDR2 SVGAGI. The CDR3 totals 14 residues. The junction had 13 bases not matched to a gene; V was cut back by 4 bases and J by 13 bases. CDR3 residues: CASSFTRDRRAQYF. In nucleotides, the CDR3 is TGTGCCAGCAGTTTCACTCGGGACAGAAGGGCCCAGTACTTC.

This clonotype was seen only once. This chain uses TRBV20-1 with TRBJ2-5; TRBD1 or TRBD2 may be the D gene (5 bases each). CDR1 is DFQATT and CDR2 is SNEGSKA in the germline V gene (reference sequence). The CDR3 extends over 14 amino acids. V lost 5 bases to trimming and J lost 7 bases, with 20 bases between them. CDR3 bases: TGCAGTGCTCTGACCCCGGGACCCGGTGTGACCCAGTACTTC. It is translated as CSALTPGPGVTQYF.

The chain joins TRBV20-1 to TRBJ2-5, with no clear D. The germline V and J ends were trimmed by 7 bases and 13 bases, with 19 bases remaining between them. Germline assignment: CDR1 DFQATT and CDR2 SNEGSKA (reference sequence). The CDR3 consists of 11 residues. The CDR3 reads CSVIGLYERYF. DNA of the CDR3: TGCAGTGTTATCGGCCTCTACGAGCGGTACTTC.

This clonotype turned up a few times. The J gene is TRBJ1-5, the V gene TRBV6-2 or TRBV6-3, with no clear D. The germline V gene encodes CDR1 MNHEY and CDR2 SVGEGT. The CDR3 spans 12 residues. The V end was cut by 0 bases, the J end by 6 bases, with 3 bases between. The CDR3 is CASSYSAQPQHF. The DNA of the CDR3 is TGTGCCAGCAGTTACTCTGCTCAGCCCCAGCATTTT.

This clonotype was detected once. CDR3: CASSLIGLAGEEDTQYF. CDR3 nucleotides: TGTGCCAGCAGCTTGATAGGACTAGCGGGAGAAGAAGATACGCAGTATTTT. The chain has TRBV7-2 and TRBJ2-3, with TRBD2 matching over 13 bases. V shed 3 bases and J 5 bases; nucleotides not matched to a gene: 8. This CDR3 contains 17 residues. CDR1 is SGHTA and CDR2 is FQGNSA in the germline V gene. The whole variable domain, remainder taken from reference TRBV7-2 and TRBJ2-3, is GAGVSQSPSNKVTEKGKDVELRCDPISGHTALYWYRQSLGQGLEFLIYFQGNSAPDKSGLPSDRFSAERTGGSVSTLTIQRTQQEDSAVYLCASSLIGLAGEEDTQYFGPGTRLTVL.

The chain links TRBV7-6 to TRBJ2-1; 8 nucleotides line up with TRBD2. J lost 8 bases, V lost 3 bases, and 6 bases had no gene match. Looked up from germline, CDR1 is SGHVS and CDR2 is FNYEAQ. The CDR3 sequence is 14 residues long. In DNA form, the CDR3 reads TGTGCCAGCAGCTTTTTCGGGAGGGCCGATGAGCAGTTCTTC. Residues: CASSFFGRADEQFF.

V is TRBV20-1 and J is TRBJ2-4; tentative D call: TRBD1 (6 bases). CDR3 length equals 13 residues. Per germline, CDR1 DFQATT and CDR2 SNEGSKA (reference sequence). Trimming took off 6 bases at V and 2 bases at J, with 11 bases between the two ends. The CDR3 DNA sequence: TGCAGTGCCTACAGGGAATCCAAAAACATTCAGTACTTC. Its protein product is CSAYRESKNIQYF.

In its sample, this clonotype was seen a few times. The chain employs TRBV7-2 and TRBJ2-1; D is uncertain. Germline V CDR1 and CDR2: SGHTA, FQGNSA. V was shortened by 1 base and J by 2 bases, with 9 bases between the two germline ends. The CDR3 is 15 residues long. The CDR3 nucleotides read TGTGCCAGCAGCTTAGTCTTTACAACCTACAATGAGCAGTTCTTC. Its translation: CASSLVFTTYNEQFF.

This clonotype was picked up a small number of times. This sequence joins TRBV20-1 and TRBJ2-4; TRBD1 aligns across 8 bases. Germline V gene data show CDR1 as DFQATT and CDR2 as SNEGSKA (reference sequence). V lost 4 bases to trimming and J lost 5 bases; unmatched junction nucleotides: 10. This CDR3 region has 15 residues. CDR3 residues: CSAIKDRASQNIQYF. In DNA, the CDR3 is TGCAGTGCTATTAAGGACAGGGCGTCCCAAAACATTCAGTACTTC.

On this clonotype: A read error may explain this, as a much larger clone is one base away. V gene TRBV4-1 combines with J gene TRBJ2-4; tentative D call: TRBD2 (5 bases). There are 14 residues in the CDR3. V gave up 0 bases and J gave up 13 bases, with 16 bases separating them. The V gene's germline CDR1 is MGHRA and CDR2 YSYEKL. The DNA for the CDR3 is TGCGCCAGCAGCCAAGATTTAGCGTCCTACGGGCAGTACTTC. Protein: CASSQDLASYGQYF.

The V gene is TRBV20-1, the J gene TRBJ2-5, with 15 bases aligning to TRBD2. The CDR3 totals 16 residues. Germline values: CDR1 DFQATT, CDR2 SNEGSKA (reference sequence). J was trimmed by 5 bases and V by 2 bases; bases with no gene match: 6. The CDR3, as DNA: TGCAGTGCTAGAAGGGGACTAGCGGGAGGATGGGAGACCCAGTACTTC. It translates to CSARRGLAGGWETQYF.